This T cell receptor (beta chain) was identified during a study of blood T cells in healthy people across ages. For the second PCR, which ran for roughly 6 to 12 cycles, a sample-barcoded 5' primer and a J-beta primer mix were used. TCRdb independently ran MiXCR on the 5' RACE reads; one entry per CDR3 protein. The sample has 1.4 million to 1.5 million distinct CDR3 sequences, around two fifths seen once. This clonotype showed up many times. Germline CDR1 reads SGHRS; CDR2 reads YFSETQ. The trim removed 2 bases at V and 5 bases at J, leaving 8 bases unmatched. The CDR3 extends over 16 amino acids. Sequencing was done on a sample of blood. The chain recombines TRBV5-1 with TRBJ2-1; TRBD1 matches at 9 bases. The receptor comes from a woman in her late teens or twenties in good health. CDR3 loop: CASSLTGTGIHNEQFF. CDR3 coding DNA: TGCGCCAGCAGCTTAACCGGGACAGGGATTCACAATGAGCAGTTCTTC.